This T cell receptor (beta chain) was sequenced during a study of blood T cell repertoires in COVID-19. Study context: The United States, Italy and Spain were the sources of the acute and convalescent COVID-19 samples.

Germline V lookup: CDR1 SEHNR, CDR2 FQNEAQ (reference sequence). This CDR3 region has 14 residues. V was trimmed by 5 bases and J by 2 bases, leaving 12 bases between them. Per the authors' pipeline: Amplification with reference gene primers provided the estimates of nucleated cell counts. Data came from immunoSEQ multiplex PCR; TCRdb stores just in-frame clones and leaves some out. V and J calls and clone size are as listed in that table; D and trimming were resolved from the DNA. This table has some 300,000 clones, almost 90% appearing once. The rearrangement uses TRBV7-9 and TRBJ1-2, with D unresolved. This receptor was obtained from a young woman with acute COVID-19. Material for sequencing was PBMCs or T cells enriched from blood (not recorded which). The DNA for the CDR3 is TGTGCCAGCAGCAGCATGAGGCAAAACTATGGCTACACCTTC. Residues: CASSSMRQNYGYTF.